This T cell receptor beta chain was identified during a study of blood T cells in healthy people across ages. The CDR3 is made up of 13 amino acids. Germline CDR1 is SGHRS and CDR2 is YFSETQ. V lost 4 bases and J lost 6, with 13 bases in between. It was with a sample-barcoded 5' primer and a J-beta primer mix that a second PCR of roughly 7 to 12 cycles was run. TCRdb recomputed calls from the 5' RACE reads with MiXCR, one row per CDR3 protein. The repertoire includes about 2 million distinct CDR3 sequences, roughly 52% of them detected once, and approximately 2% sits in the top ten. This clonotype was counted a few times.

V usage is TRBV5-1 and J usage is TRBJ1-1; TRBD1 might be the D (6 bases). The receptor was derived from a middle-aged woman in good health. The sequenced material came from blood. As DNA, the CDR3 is TGCGCCAGCAGCGTGGTGGGGGGCTCTGAAGCTTTCTTT. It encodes CASSVVGGSEAFF.